A single sample is the source of the 23 T cell receptor beta chains below, sequenced in a study of cytomegalovirus exposure and HLA in healthy donors. Assay used: immunoSEQ multiplex PCR; TCRdb lists only in-frame clones, some missing. The sample consists of fewer than 350,000 clones, roughly 90% of them appearing once. Sequenced input: PBMCs. These receptors all stem from a young woman in good health and CMV-seronegative.

This chain uses TRBV4-2 with TRBJ2-3; 12 bases map to TRBD2. CDR1 LGHNA and CDR2 YNFKEQ come from the germline V gene. This CDR3 has 18 amino acids. Trimming at V came to 1 base and at J to 2 bases, leaving 7 bases not matched to a gene. For the CDR3, the DNA is TGTGCCAGCAGCCAAGGGAGTCGACTAGCGGGGGACACAGATACGCAGTATTTT. Its protein is CASSQGSRLAGDTDTQYF.

This sequence joins TRBV7-8 and TRBJ2-5; 9 nucleotides align to TRBD2. After removal of 5 bases from V and 4 bases from J, the junction contained 5 bases not matched to a gene. CDR3 length: 14 residues. Germline lookup yields CDR1 SGHVS and CDR2 FQNEAQ. DNA of the CDR3: TGTGCCAGCAGCCAATATAGCGGGAGAGAGACCCAGTACTTC. Its protein is CASSQYSGRETQYF.

For this clone: A junction boundary mismatches the germline segment, possibly from a read error. This chain links TRBV6-6 with TRBJ2-5, with a weak D call TRBD2 (6 bases). The CDR3 runs to 14 residues. CDR1 is MNHNY, CDR2 SVGAGI, per germline (reference sequence). The CDR3 nucleotides are TGTGCCAGCAGTACTTGGGGGGTCCAACAGACCCAGTACTTC. It codes for CASSTWGVQQTQYF.

This clone came up once. The chain combines TRBV5-6 with TRBJ1-4, with 8 nucleotides matching TRBD1. The V and J ends lost 4 bases and 4 bases, in that order; junction bases with no gene match: 6. Germline V CDR1 and CDR2: SGHDT, YYEEEE. The CDR3 loop spans 15 amino acids. CDR3 nucleotide sequence: TGTGCCAGCAGCCTCACAGGACAGGGTAATGAAAAACTGTTTTTT. Translation: CASSLTGQGNEKLFF.

The V and J genes are TRBV2 and TRBJ2-1; possibly TRBD1 for D (5 bases). Deletions cut 7 bases from V and 5 bases from J, with 12 bases between. Looked up from germline, CDR1 is SNHLY and CDR2 is FYNNEI. This CDR3 has 13 amino acids. The CDR3 DNA reads TGTGCCAGCAACCCAGACAGTAACAATGAGCAGTTCTTC. Translated: CASNPDSNNEQFF.

The chain couples TRBV27 to TRBJ2-4; a weak D match, TRBD2 (6 bases). CDR3 length: 14 residues. Per the germline V gene, CDR1 is MNHEY and CDR2 is SMNVEV (reference sequence). V was clipped by 6 bases and J by 8 bases, with 17 bases between them. CDR3 sequence (DNA): TGTGCCAGCAGCCGTCGAGCTGGAGGGGACATTCAGTACTTC. The encoded protein is CASSRRAGGDIQYF.

The CDR3 loop is CASSAGIAPNEKLFF. In DNA form, the CDR3 reads TGTGCCAGCAGCGCCGGGATAGCCCCAAATGAAAAACTGTTTTTT. V and J are TRBV9 and TRBJ1-4, with D hard to call. The CDR3 runs to 15 residues. With 3 bases removed from V and 5 bases from J, the gap between germline ends came to 14 bases. CDR1 SGDLS and CDR2 YYNGEE come from the germline V gene.

J is TRBJ2-5 and V is TRBV6-6; the D gene is possibly TRBD2 (5 bases). The CDR3 is 16 amino acids. CDR1 MNHNY and CDR2 SVGAGI come from the germline V gene (reference sequence). With 2 bases removed from V and 7 bases from J, the gap between germline ends came to 20 bases. CDR3 sequence reads: CASSYLGESTEGTQYF. The DNA of the CDR3 is TGTGCCAGCAGTTACCTGGGCGAATCCACTGAGGGGACCCAGTACTTC.

The rearrangement uses TRBV27 and TRBJ2-3; 8 bases line up with TRBD1. This CDR3 is built from 15 residues. V was clipped by 2 bases and J by 2 bases; unmatched bases: 3. CDR1 and CDR2 (germline): MNHEY, SMNVEV (reference sequence). CDR3 loop: CASSLRDRITDTQYF. The CDR3 DNA is TGTGCCAGCAGTTTACGGGACAGGATCACAGATACGCAGTATTTT.

The rearrangement links TRBV7-2 to TRBJ2-1; 16 nucleotides match TRBD2. The CDR3 spans 19 residues. V was clipped by 4 bases and J by 0 bases; unmatched bases: 6. In germline, CDR1 is SGHTA, CDR2 FQGNSA. CDR3 protein: CASSSGLAGGHSSYNEQFF. The CDR3 DNA is TGTGCCAGCAGCTCGGGACTAGCGGGAGGGCACAGCTCCTACAATGAGCAGTTCTTC.

The chain carries TRBV11-2 and TRBJ2-5, with 9 bases lining up with TRBD2. The CDR3 loop spans 14 amino acids. Trimming at V came to 5 bases and at J to 5 bases, leaving 6 bases not matched to a gene. CDR1 and CDR2 from the germline V gene are SGHAT and FQNNGV. The CDR3 reads CASSPLAGSETQYF. CDR3 nucleotides: TGTGCCAGCAGCCCCCTAGCGGGATCTGAGACCCAGTACTTC.

The chain is built from TRBV5-1 and TRBJ1-1; a weak D match, TRBD1 (6 bases). V was shortened by 4 bases and J by 5 bases, with 15 bases between the two germline ends. In germline, CDR1 is SGHRS, CDR2 YFSETQ. The CDR3 is 14 amino acids. The CDR3 DNA reads TGCGCCAGCAGCCTCGGACAGTTGGAGACTGAAGCTTTCTTT. It codes for CASSLGQLETEAFF.

The CDR3: CASSQERGTGQPYGYTF. The CDR3 nucleotides read TGCGCCAGCAGCCAAGAACGGGGAACAGGGCAACCCTATGGCTACACCTTC. The chain is built from TRBV4-1 and TRBJ1-2; D might be TRBD1 (6 bases). The V end lost 0 bases, the J end lost 4 bases, and 18 bases lay between the germline ends. CDR1 is MGHRA and CDR2 is YSYEKL in the germline V gene. This CDR3 comprises 17 residues.

The V and J genes are TRBV10-2 and TRBJ2-7; D not certain. The CDR3 sequence is 14 residues long. The V gene's germline CDR1 is WSHSY and CDR2 SAAADI. Trimming pared 8 bases from V and 2 bases from J, leaving 16 bases between. The CDR3 loop reads CASRNPTRTYEQYF. In DNA, the CDR3 is TGCGCCAGCCGTAACCCCACGCGGACCTACGAGCAGTACTTC.

This chain connects TRBV15 to TRBJ2-3, with 9 bases identical to TRBD2. This CDR3 region has 16 residues. The germline V gene has CDR1 LNHNV and CDR2 YYDKDF (reference sequence). With V trimmed by 3 bases and J by 5 bases, 9 bases remained unmatched. DNA for the CDR3: TGTGCCACCAGCAGGGCCATAGCGGGAGTAAGAGATACGCAGTATTTT. It encodes CATSRAIAGVRDTQYF.

The CDR3 nucleotides read TGTGCCAGCAGTACGACAGGGGAGGGCTACACCTTC. Translating gives CASSTTGEGYTF. This chain links TRBV25-1 with TRBJ1-2, with 8 positions matching TRBD1. The CDR3 contains 12 residues. In germline, CDR1 is MGHDK, CDR2 SYGVNS. Trimming cost V 5 bases and J 8 bases; bases outside gene matches: 4.

The chain joins TRBV5-1 to TRBJ1-1; TRBD1 is a possible D gene (5 bases). CDR1 SGHRS and CDR2 YFSETQ come from the germline V gene. This CDR3 has 15 amino acids. Deletions cut 0 bases from V and 0 bases from J, with 9 bases between. The CDR3 sequence: CASSLAGGVNTEAFF. CDR3 DNA sequence: TGCGCCAGCAGCTTGGCCGGGGGGGTGAACACTGAAGCTTTCTTT.

The chain employs TRBV5-6 and TRBJ2-7; perhaps TRBD2 as D (5 bases). Between the trimmed V and J ends, which lost 4 bases and 3 bases, there was a span of 8 bases. The CDR3 extends over 12 amino acids. Germline V gives CDR1 SGHDT, CDR2 YYEEEE. The CDR3 coding sequence is TGTGCCAGCAGCCGGGGAAGCTACGAGCAGTACTTC. Translation gives CASSRGSYEQYF.

CDR3 sequence reads: CASSLGGRTEAFF. In DNA, the CDR3 is TGTGCCAGCAGCTTAGGAGGGAGGACTGAAGCTTTCTTT. The chain has TRBV11-3 and TRBJ1-1; D unclear. This CDR3 has 13 amino acids. V was pared by 1 base and J by 5 bases, with 8 bases between. Germline values: CDR1 SGHNT, CDR2 YENEEA. The entire variable domain, with the rest obtained from reference TRBV11-3 and TRBJ1-1, is as follows: EAGVVQSPRYKIIEKKQPVAFWCNPISGHNTLYWYLQNLGQGPELLIRYENEEAVDDSQLPKDRFSAERLKGVDSTLKIQPAELGDSAVYLCASSLGGRTEAFFGQGTRLTVV.

The CDR3 region has the DNA TGTGCCAGCAGTGCACAAATAGCGCGCGGGGATACGCAGTATTTT. Translation gives CASSAQIARGDTQYF. The genes are TRBV2 and TRBJ2-3; TRBD2 is a possible D gene (5 bases). The germline V gene encodes CDR1 SNHLY and CDR2 FYNNEI. The CDR3 is made up of 15 amino acids. V lost 4 bases, J lost 6 bases, and 17 bases lay in between.

This clone was observed a handful of times. This chain uses TRBV2 with TRBJ2-1, with D hard to call. Germline V gene sequence: CDR1 SNHLY, CDR2 FYNNEI. The germline V and J ends were trimmed by 0 bases and 3 bases, with 9 bases remaining between them. The CDR3 is 15 amino acids. CDR3 bases: TGTGCCAGCAGTGAAGCCGCGGCCGTCTACAATGAGCAGTTCTTC. Protein product: CASSEAAAVYNEQFF.

This chain links TRBV13 with TRBJ1-1; TRBD1 aligns across 7 bases. V shed 2 bases, J shed 7 bases, and the junction held 7 bases outside the gene matches. From germline, CDR1 is PRHDT and CDR2 FYEKMQ (reference sequence). The CDR3 covers 14 residues. The CDR3 region is CASSLRDSGDEAFF. The CDR3 nucleotides read TGTGCCAGCAGCTTACGGGACAGTGGTGATGAAGCTTTCTTT.

This sequence joins TRBV30 and TRBJ2-7; TRBD1 agrees at 7 bases. Germline CDR1 reads GTSNPN; CDR2 reads SVGIG (reference sequence). The J segment lost 2 bases and the V segment lost 2 bases, leaving 9 bases of the junction unmatched. The CDR3 has 15 amino acids. CDR3 nucleotides: TGTGCCTGGAGTCCGCCGGACAGGATAGCCTACGAGCAGTACTTC. Its protein is CAWSPPDRIAYEQYF. The full variable domain, in which reference TRBV30 and TRBJ2-7 provide the parts outside the CDR3, is SQTIHQWPATLVQPVGSPLSLECTVEGTSNPNLYWYRQAAGRGLQLLFYSVGIGQISSEVPQNLSASRPQDRQFILSSKKLLLSDSGFYLCAWSPPDRIAYEQYFGPGTRLTVT.